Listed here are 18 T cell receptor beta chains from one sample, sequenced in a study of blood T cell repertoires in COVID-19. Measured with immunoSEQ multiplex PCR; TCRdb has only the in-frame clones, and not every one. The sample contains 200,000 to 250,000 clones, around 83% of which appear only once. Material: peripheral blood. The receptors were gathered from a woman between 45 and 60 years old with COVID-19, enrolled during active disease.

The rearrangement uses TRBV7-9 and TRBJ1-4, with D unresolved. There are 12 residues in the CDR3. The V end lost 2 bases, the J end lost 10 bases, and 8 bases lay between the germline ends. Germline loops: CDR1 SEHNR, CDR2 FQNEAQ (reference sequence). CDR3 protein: CASSLFSGKLFF. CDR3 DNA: TGTGCCAGCAGCTTATTTTCGGGAAAACTGTTTTTT.

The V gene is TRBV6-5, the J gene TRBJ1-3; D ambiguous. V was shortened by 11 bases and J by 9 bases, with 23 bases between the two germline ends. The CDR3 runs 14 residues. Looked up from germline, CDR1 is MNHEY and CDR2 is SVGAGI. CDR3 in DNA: TGTGCCGGCCGATCTACGAGCGCGGGCGTCACCATATATTTT. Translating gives CAGRSTSAGVTIYF.

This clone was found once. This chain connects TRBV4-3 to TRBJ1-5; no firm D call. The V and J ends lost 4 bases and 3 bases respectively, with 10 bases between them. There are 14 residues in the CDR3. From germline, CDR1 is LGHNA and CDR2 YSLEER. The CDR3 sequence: CASSRRVDNQPQHF. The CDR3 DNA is TGCGCCAGCAGCCGTCGGGTCGACAATCAGCCCCAGCATTTT.

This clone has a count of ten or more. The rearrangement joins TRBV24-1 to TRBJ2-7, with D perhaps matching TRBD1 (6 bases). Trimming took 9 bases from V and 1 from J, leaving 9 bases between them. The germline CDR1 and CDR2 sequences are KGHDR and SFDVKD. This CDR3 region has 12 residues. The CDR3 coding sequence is TGTGCCACCGAGGACAGTTCCTACGAGCAGTACGTC. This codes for CATEDSSYEQYV.

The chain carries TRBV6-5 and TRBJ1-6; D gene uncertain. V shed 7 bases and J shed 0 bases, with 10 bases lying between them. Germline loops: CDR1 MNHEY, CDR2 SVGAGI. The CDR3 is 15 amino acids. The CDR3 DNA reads TGTGCCAGCACCCACAGCAGCTCCTATAATTCACCCCTCCACTTT. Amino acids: CASTHSSSYNSPLHF.

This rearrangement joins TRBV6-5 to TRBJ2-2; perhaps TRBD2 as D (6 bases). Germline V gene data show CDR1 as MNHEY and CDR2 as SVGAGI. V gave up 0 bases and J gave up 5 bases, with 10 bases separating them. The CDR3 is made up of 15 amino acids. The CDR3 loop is CASSYSTGETGELFF. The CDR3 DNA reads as TGTGCCAGCAGTTACTCGACGGGGGAAACCGGGGAGCTGTTTTTT.

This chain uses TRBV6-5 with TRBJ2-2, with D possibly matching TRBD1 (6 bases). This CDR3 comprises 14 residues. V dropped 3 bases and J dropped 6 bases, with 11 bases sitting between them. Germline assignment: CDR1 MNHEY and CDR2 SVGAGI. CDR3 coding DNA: TGTGCCAGCAGTTATCTTACAGGGCCCGGGGAGCTGTTTTTT. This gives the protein CASSYLTGPGELFF.

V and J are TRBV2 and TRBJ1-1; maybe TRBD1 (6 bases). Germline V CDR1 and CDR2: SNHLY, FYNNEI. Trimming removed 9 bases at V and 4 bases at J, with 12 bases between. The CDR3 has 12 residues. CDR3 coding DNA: TGTGCCAGAGAGGGGGAGCCCACTGAAGCTTTCTTT. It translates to CAREGEPTEAFF.

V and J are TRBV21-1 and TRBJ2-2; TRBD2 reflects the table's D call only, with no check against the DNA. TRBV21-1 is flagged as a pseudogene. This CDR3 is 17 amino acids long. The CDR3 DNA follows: TGTGCCAGCAGCAAAGATTTCCTGGCTAGCGGGGCCGGGGAGCTGTTTTTT. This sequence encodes CASSKDFLASGAGELFF.

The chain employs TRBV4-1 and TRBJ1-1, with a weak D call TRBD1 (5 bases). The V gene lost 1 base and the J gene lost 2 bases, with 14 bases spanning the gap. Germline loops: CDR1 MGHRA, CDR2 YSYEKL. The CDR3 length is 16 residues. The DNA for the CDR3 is TGCGCCAGCAGCCAAGGGTGGGGGGGTGGAAACACTGAAGCTTTCTTT. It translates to CASSQGWGGGNTEAFF.

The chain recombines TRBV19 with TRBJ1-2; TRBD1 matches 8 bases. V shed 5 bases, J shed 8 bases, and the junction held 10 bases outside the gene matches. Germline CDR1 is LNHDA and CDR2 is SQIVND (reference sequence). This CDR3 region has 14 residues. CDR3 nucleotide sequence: TGTGCCAGTAGTTTGACAGGGGACCTCGGCGGCTACACCTTC. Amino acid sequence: CASSLTGDLGGYTF. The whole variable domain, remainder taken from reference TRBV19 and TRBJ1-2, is DGGITQSPKYLFRKEGQNVTLSCEQNLNHDAMYWYRQDPGQGLRLIYYSQIVNDFQKGDIAEGYSVSREKKESFPLTVTSAQKNPTAFYLCASSLTGDLGGYTFGSGTRLTVV.

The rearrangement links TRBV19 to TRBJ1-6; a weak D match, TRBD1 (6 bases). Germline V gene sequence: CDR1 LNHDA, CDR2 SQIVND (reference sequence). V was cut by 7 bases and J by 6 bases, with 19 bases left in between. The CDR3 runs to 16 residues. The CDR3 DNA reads TGTGCCAGTACTGTCCGGGGGGCAAGGGGTAATTCACCCCTCCACTTT. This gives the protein CASTVRGARGNSPLHF. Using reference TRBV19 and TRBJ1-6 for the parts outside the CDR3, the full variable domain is DGGITQSPKYLFRKEGQNVTLSCEQNLNHDAMYWYRQDPGQGLRLIYYSQIVNDFQKGDIAEGYSVSREKKESFPLTVTSAQKNPTAFYLCASTVRGARGNSPLHFGNGTRLTVT.

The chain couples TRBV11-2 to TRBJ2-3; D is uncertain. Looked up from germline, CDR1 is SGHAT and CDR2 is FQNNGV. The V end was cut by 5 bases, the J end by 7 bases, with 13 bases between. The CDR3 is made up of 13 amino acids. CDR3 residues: CASSTTVTHTQYF. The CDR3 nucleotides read TGTGCCAGCAGCACGACTGTTACCCATACGCAGTATTTT.

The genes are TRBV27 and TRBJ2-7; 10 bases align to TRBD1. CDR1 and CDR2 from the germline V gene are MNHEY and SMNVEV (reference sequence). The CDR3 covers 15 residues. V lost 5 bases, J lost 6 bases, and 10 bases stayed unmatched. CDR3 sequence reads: CASSPYAGTGVEQYV. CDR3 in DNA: TGTGCCAGCAGTCCATACGCCGGGACAGGGGTCGAGCAGTACGTC.

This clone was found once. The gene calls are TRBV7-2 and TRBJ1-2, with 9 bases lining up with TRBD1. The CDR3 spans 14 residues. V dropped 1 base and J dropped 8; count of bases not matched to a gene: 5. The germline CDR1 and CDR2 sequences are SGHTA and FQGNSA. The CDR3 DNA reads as TGTGCCAGCAGCTTAGGGACAGGGGTTTCCGGCTACACCTTC. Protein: CASSLGTGVSGYTF.

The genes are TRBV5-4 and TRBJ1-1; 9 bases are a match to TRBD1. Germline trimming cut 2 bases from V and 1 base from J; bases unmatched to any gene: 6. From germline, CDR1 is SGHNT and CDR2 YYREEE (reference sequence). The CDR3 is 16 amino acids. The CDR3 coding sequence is TGTGCCAGCAGCTTACGGACAGGGGTGGGGAACACTGAAGCTTTCTTT. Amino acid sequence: CASSLRTGVGNTEAFF.

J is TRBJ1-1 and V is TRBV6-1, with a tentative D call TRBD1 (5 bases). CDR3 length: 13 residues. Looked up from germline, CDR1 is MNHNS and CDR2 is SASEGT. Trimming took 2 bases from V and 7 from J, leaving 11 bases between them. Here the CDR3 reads CASSERGWGEAFF. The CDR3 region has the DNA TGTGCCAGCAGTGAAAGGGGTTGGGGTGAAGCTTTCTTT.

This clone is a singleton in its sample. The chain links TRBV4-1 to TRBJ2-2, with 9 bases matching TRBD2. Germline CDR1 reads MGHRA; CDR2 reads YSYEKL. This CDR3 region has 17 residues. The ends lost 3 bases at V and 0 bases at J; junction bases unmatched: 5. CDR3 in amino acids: CASSQAGLATNTGELFF. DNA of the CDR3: TGCGCCAGCAGCCAGGCCGGACTAGCGACGAACACCGGGGAGCTGTTTTTT.